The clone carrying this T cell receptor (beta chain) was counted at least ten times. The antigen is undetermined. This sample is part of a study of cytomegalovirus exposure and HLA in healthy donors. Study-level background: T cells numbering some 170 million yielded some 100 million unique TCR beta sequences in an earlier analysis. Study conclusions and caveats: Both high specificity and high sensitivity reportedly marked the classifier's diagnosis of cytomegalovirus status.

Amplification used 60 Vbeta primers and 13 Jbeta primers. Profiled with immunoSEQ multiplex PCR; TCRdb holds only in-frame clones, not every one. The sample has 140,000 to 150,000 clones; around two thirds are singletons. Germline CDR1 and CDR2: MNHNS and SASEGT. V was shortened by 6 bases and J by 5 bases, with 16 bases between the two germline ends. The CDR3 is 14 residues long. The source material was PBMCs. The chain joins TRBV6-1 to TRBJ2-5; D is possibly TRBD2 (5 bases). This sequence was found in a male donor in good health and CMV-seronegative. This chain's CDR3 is CASRTNTVAETQYF. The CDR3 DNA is TGTGCCAGCAGGACTAACACGGTCGCGGAGACCCAGTACTTC.